The T cell receptor beta chain described here comes from a study of T cell responses to AZD1222 COVID-19 vaccine. General study findings and limits: Within unmutated variant regions lay the reported targets of nearly half of spike-specific TCRs. Baseline seropositivity occurred in only a handful of AZD1222 recipients. Donor demographics were predominantly white British with a female majority; clonal diversity may be underestimated.

Germline V gene lookup returns CDR1 SGHRS and CDR2 YFSETQ. The CDR3 length is 16 residues. Trimming left V 0 bases short and J 4 bases short, with 14 bases between. In regard to this clone: The antigen is unknown.

TCRdb keeps only in-frame clones here, not all; method: immunoSEQ multiplex PCR. The sample consists of 180,000 or so clones, roughly nine tenths of them appearing once. V and J are TRBV5-1 and TRBJ1-3; perhaps TRBD1 as D (5 bases). The receptor was derived from an adult who received the AZD1222 COVID-19 vaccine. Sequences were derived from peripheral blood, sampled 28 days after the second AZD1222 dose. In nucleotides, the CDR3 is TGCGCCAGCAGCTTGGGGCCCCCTGAGGGGGGAAACACCATATATTTT. It is translated as CASSLGPPEGGNTIYF.